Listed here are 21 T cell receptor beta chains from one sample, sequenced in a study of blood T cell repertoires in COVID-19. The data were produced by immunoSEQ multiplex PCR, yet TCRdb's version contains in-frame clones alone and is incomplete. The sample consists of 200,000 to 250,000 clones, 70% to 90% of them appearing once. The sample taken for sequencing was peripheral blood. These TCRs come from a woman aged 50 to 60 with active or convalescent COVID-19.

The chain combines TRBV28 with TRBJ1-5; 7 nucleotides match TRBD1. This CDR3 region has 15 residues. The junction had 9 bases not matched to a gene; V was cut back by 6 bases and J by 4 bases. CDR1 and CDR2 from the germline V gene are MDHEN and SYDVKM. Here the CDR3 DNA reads TGTGCCAGCAGACTAGGGGGCGGTCTGAATCAGCCCCAGCATTTT. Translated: CASRLGGGLNQPQHF.

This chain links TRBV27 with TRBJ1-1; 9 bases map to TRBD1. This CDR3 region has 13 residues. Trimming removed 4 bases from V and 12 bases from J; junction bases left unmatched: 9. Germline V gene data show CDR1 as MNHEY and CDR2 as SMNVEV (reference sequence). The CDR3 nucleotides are TGTGCCAGCAGTTCCCAGGACAGGGGAAAAACTTTCTTT. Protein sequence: CASSSQDRGKTFF.

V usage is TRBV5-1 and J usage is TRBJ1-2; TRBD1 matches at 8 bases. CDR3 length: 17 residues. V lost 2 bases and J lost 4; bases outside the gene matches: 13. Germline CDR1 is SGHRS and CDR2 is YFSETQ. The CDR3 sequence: CASSFSGQGEDLYGYTF. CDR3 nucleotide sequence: TGCGCCAGCAGCTTCTCAGGACAGGGCGAGGACCTCTATGGCTACACCTTC.

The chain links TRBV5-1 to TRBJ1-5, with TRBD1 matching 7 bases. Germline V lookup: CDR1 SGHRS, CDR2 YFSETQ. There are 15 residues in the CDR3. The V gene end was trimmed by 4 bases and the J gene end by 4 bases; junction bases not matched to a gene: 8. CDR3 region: CASSLGTVTNQPQHF. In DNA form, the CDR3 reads TGCGCCAGCAGCCTCGGGACAGTTACTAATCAGCCCCAGCATTTT.

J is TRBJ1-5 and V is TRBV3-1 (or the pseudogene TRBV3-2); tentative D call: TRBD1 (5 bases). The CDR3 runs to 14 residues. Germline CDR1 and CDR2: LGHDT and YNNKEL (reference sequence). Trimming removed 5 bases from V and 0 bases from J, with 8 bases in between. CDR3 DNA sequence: TGTGCCAGCAGCGGACATTCTAGCAATCAGCCCCAGCATTTT. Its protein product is CASSGHSSNQPQHF.

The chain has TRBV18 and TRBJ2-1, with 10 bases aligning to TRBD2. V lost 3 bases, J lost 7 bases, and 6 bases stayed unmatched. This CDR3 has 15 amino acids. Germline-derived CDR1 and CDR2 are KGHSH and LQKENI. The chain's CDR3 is CASSPGIAGGNEQFF. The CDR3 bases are TGTGCCAGCTCACCGGGGATAGCGGGGGGAAATGAGCAGTTCTTC.

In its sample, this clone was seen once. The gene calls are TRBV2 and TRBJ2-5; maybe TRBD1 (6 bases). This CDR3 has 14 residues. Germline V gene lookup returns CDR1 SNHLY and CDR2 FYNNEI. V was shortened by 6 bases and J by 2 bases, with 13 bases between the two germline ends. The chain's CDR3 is CASRARTAQETQYF. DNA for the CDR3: TGTGCCAGCAGAGCCCGGACAGCACAAGAGACCCAGTACTTC.

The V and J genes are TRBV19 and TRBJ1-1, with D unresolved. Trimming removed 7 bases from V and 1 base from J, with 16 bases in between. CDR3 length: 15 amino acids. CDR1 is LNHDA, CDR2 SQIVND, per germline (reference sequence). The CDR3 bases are TGTGCCAGTACCTTGGGTAGGACTCCGAACACTGAAGCTTTCTTT. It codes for CASTLGRTPNTEAFF.

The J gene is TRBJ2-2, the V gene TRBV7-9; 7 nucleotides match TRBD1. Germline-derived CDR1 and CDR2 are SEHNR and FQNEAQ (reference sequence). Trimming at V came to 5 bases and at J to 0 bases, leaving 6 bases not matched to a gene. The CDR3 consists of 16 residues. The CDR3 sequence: CASSLGDRTNTGELFF. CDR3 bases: TGTGCCAGCAGCCTGGGGGACAGAACGAACACCGGGGAGCTGTTTTTT.

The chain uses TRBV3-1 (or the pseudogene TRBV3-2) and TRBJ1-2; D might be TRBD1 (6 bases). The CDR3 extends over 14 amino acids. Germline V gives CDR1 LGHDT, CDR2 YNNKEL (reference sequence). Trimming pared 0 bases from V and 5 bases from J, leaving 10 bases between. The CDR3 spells CASSQEVGGYGYTF. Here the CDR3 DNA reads TGTGCCAGCAGCCAAGAGGTAGGGGGTTATGGCTACACCTTC.

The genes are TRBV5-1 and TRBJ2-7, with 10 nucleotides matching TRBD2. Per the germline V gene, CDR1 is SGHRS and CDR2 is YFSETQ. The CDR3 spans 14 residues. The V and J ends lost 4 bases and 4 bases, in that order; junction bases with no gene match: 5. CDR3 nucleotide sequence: TGCGCCAGCAGCCCGACTAGCGGGTCATACGAGCAGTACTTC. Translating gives CASSPTSGSYEQYF.

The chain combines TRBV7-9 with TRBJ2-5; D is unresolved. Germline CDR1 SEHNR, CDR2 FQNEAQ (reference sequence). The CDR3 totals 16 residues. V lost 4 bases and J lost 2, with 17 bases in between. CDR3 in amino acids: CASSSPVQITQETQYF. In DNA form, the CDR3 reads TGTGCCAGCAGCTCCCCTGTTCAGATCACGCAAGAGACCCAGTACTTC.

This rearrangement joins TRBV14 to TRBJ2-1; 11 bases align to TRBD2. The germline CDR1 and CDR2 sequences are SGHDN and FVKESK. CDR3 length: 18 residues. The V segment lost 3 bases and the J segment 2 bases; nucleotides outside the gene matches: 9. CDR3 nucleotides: TGTGCCAGCAGCCACTCAACGCGACTAGCGGGACCCTACAATGAGCAGTTCTTC. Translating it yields CASSHSTRLAGPYNEQFF.

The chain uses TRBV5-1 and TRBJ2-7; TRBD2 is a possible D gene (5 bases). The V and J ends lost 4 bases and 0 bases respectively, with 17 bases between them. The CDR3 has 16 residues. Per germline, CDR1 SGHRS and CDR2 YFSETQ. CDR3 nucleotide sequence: TGCGCCAGCAGCCCAAGTGGCGGGCTAAGCTCCTACGAGCAGTACTTC. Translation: CASSPSGGLSSYEQYF.

CDR3 in amino acids: CASRSGYNEAFF. DNA for the CDR3: TGTGCCAGCAGATCAGGGTACAATGAAGCTTTCTTT. V gene TRBV28 combines with J gene TRBJ1-1, with D perhaps TRBD1 (5 bases). The germline V gene encodes CDR1 MDHEN and CDR2 SYDVKM. The length of the CDR3 is 12 residues. V lost 6 bases and J lost 7, with 12 bases in between.

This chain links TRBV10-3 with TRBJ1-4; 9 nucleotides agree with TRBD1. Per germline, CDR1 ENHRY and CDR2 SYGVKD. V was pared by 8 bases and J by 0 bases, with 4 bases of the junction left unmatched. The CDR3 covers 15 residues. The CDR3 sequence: CAIGTGTATNEKLFF. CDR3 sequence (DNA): TGTGCCATCGGGACAGGGACCGCAACTAATGAAAAACTGTTTTTT.

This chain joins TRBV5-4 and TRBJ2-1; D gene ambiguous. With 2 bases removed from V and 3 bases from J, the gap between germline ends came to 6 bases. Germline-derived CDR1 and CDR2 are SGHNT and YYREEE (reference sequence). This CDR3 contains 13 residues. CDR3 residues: CASSLSIYNEQFF. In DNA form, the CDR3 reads TGTGCCAGCAGCTTATCTATCTACAATGAGCAGTTCTTC.

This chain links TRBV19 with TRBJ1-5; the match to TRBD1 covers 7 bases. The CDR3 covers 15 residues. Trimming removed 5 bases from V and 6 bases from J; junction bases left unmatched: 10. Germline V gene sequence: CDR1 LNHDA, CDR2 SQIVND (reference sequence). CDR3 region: CASSGVFGDSQPQHF. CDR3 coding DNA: TGTGCCAGTAGTGGGGTTTTTGGGGACAGTCAGCCCCAGCATTTT. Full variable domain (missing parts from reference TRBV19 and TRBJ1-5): DGGITQSPKYLFRKEGQNVTLSCEQNLNHDAMYWYRQDPGQGLRLIYYSQIVNDFQKGDIAEGYSVSREKKESFPLTVTSAQKNPTAFYLCASSGVFGDSQPQHFGDGTRLSIL.

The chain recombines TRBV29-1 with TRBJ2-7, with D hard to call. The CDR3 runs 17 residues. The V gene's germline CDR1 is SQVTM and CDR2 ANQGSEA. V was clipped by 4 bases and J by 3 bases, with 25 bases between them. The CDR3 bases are TGCAGCGTTGGGCGCTACGACGCAGCTGAGGCCCTCTACGAGCAGTACTTC. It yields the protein CSVGRYDAAEALYEQYF.

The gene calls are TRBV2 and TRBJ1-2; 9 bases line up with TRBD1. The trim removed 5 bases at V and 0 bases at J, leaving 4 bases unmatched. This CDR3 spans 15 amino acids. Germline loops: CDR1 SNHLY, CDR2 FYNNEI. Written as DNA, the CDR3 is TGTGCCAGCAGTCGGGACAGGGTAGCTAACTATGGCTACACCTTC. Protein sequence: CASSRDRVANYGYTF.

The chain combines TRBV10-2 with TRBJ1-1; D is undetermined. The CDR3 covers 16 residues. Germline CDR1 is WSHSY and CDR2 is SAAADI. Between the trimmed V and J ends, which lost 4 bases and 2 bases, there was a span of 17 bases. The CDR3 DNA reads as TGCGCCAGCAGTGTGGAGGGAGAGGGAATAAACACTGAAGCTTTCTTT. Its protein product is CASSVEGEGINTEAFF.